This TCR beta chain was sequenced during a study of beta chain features in type 1 diabetes. Study context: Healthy donors and patients had similar age, gender and cell yields. Whole-study findings and limits: In all four CD4+ subsets, TCRB CDR3 length was significantly, moderately reduced in type 1 diabetes.

With 2 bases clipped from V and 4 bases from J, the junction kept 2 bases outside the gene matches. This CDR3 comprises 15 residues. Germline V CDR1 and CDR2: SGHRS, YFSETQ. This clone was detected once. Its antigen is unidentified. Every isolated RNA sample was fully reverse transcribed, so sequencing captured expressed TCRB transcripts. Only in-frame clones appear in the TCRdb table, and some are missing; sequencing was by immunoSEQ multiplex PCR. The sample lists fewer than 25,000 clones; 69% were seen once. This chain links TRBV5-1 with TRBJ2-3; 12 nucleotides line up with TRBD2. Sequencing was carried out using Tregs from blood. This receptor was identified in a man in his late teens or twenties with type 1 diabetes. Here the CDR3 DNA reads TGCGCCAGCAGCTTACGACTAGCGGGAGCAGATACGCAGTATTTT. This gives the protein CASSLRLAGADTQYF.